The sample holds one count of the clone carrying this TCR beta chain. Its antigen remains unidentified. This sample is drawn from a study of cytomegalovirus exposure and HLA in healthy donors. Study results and limitations: Confirmation in vitro established that a few CMV-associated chains were specific for CMV antigens. The majority of TCR sequences were rare, yet some public TCRs appeared in many donors. Both high specificity and high sensitivity reportedly marked the classifier's diagnosis of cytomegalovirus status.

Profiling relied on immunoSEQ multiplex PCR, and the TCRdb table lists in-frame clones only, not all of them. The sample shows about 240,000 clones, 80% to 90% of them seen only once. The germline V gene has CDR1 SGHAT and CDR2 FQNNGV. With 3 bases clipped from V and 6 bases from J, the junction kept 8 bases outside the gene matches. CDR3 length: 14 residues. The donors were part of the validation cohort, which consisted of some 120 subjects and was separate from the first cohort of several hundred subjects. Material for sequencing was PBMCs. The receptor was isolated from a man younger than 35 in good health and CMV-seronegative. V gene TRBV11-2 combines with J gene TRBJ2-7; TRBD1 matches 7 bases. The CDR3: CASSLLTGFGEQYF. CDR3 DNA: TGTGCCAGCAGCTTGCTGACAGGGTTCGGCGAGCAGTACTTC.